This TCR beta chain came from a study of CD8 T cells in ankylosing spondylitis. Regarding the study as a whole: Ankylosing spondylitis blood appeared to carry a characteristic TCR beta motif of 7 or 8 highly homologous variants. Some of the motif variants had earlier been found in reactive arthritis patients' fluid and blood. Reportedly, matched ankylosing spondylitis synovial fluid was significantly enriched for disease-linked clones. Disease-linked clones displayed a CD8+ phenotype and appeared relatively rarely in peripheral blood.

Quantitative 5'-RACE was performed with molecular barcodes, and it yielded the TCR beta libraries. Using its own MiXCR run on the 5' RACE reads, TCRdb lists one record per CDR3 protein. In the table there are 450,000 to 550,000 distinct CDR3 sequences, about 5% of which are singletons. The CDR3 extends over 14 amino acids. Trimming left V 1 base short and J 5 bases short, with 9 bases between. Germline V gives CDR1 SGHVS, CDR2 FNYEAQ. On this clonotype itself: Its matching antigen is unknown.

The rearrangement uses TRBV7-6 and TRBJ2-1; possible D gene TRBD1, 5 bases. This TCR came from a male donor with ankylosing spondylitis. The specimen sequenced was blood, either unsorted or a sorted T cell fraction (not recorded which). CDR3 protein: CASSLGYRNNEQFF. The DNA for the CDR3 is TGTGCCAGCAGCTTAGGCTACAGGAACAATGAGCAGTTCTTC.